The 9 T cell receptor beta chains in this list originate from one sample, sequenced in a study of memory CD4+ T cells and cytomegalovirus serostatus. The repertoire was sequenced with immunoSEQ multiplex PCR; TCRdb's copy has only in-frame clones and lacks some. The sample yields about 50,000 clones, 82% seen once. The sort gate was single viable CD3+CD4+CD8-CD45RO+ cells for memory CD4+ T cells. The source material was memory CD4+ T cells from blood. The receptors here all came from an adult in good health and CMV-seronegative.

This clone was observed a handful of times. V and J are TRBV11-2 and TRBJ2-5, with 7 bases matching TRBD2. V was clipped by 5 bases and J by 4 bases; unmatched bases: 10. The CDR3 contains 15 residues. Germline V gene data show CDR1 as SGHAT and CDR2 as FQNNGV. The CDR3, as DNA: TGTGCCAGCAGCCCTATTTTGGGGGGGAGAGAGACCCAGTACTTC. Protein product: CASSPILGGRETQYF.

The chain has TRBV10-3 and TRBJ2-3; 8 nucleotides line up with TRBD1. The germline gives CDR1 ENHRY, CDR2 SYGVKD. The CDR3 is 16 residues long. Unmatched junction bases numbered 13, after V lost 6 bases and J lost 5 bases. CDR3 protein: CAISASSQGAGDTQYF. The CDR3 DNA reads TGTGCCATCAGCGCCTCCTCTCAGGGGGCTGGAGATACGCAGTATTTT.

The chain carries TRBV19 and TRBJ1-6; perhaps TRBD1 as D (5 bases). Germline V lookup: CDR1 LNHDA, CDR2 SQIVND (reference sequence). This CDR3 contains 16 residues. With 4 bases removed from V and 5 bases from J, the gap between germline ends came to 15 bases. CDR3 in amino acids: CASSTGRGRNNSPLHF. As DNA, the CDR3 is TGTGCCAGTAGTACTGGAAGGGGCAGAAATAATTCACCCCTCCACTTT.

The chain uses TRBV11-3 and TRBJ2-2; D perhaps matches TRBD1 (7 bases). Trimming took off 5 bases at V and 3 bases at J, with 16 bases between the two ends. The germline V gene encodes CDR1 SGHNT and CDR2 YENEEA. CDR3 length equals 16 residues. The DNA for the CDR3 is TGTGCCAGCAGCCCAGGGGGTAGGGAGGACACCGGGGAGCTGTTTTTT. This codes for CASSPGGREDTGELFF.

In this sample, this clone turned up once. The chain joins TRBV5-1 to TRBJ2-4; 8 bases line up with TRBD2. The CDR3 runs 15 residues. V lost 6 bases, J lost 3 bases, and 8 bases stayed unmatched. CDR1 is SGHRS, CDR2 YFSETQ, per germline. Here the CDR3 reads CASNLDGGGKNIQYF. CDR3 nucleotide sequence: TGCGCCAGCAACCTAGACGGGGGGGGCAAAAACATTCAGTACTTC.

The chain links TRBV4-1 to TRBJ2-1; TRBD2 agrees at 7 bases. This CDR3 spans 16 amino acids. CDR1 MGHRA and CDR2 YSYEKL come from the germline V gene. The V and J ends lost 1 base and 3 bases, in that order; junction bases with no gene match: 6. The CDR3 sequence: CASSQGSGGIYNEQFF. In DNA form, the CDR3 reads TGCGCCAGCAGCCAAGGGTCGGGGGGAATCTACAATGAGCAGTTCTTC.

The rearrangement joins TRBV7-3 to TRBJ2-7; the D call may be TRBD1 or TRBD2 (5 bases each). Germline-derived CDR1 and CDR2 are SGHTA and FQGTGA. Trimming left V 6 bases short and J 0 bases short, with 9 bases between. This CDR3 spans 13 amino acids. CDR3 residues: CASRVGASYEQYF. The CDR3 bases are TGTGCCAGCAGGGTCGGGGCCTCCTACGAGCAGTACTTC.

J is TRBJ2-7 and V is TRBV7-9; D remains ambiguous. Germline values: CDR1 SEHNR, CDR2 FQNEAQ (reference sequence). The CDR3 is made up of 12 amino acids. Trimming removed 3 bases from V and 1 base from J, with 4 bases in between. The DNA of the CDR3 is TGTGCCAGCAGCTTGGGATCCTACGAGCAGTACTTC. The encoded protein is CASSLGSYEQYF.

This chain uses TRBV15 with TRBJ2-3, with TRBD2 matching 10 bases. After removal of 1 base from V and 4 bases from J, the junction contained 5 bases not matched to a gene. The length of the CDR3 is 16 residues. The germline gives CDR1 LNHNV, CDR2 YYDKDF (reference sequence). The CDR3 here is CATSRGSGGASDTQYF. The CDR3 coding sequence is TGTGCCACCAGCAGAGGAAGCGGGGGGGCCTCAGATACGCAGTATTTT.